The 25 T cell receptor beta chains below all came from one sample that was sequenced in a study of cytotoxic CD8 clonotypes in ibrutinib-treated CLL. Sequencing was performed with immunoSEQ multiplex PCR; in TCRdb, only in-frame clones are kept and a portion is missing. The profile shows over 120,000 clones, about 70% of them singletons. Sequenced material: PBMCs, taken after 24 months of ibrutinib treatment. Every receptor here comes from a human donor with chronic lymphocytic leukemia.

V gene TRBV19 combines with J gene TRBJ1-2, with 9 bases identical to TRBD1. Germline CDR1 LNHDA, CDR2 SQIVND (reference sequence). V shed 6 bases and J 0 bases; nucleotides not matched to a gene: 11. The CDR3 has 17 amino acids. The CDR3 spells CASRRGTGIPANYGYTF. CDR3 coding DNA: TGTGCCAGTAGGAGGGGGACAGGGATACCAGCTAACTATGGCTACACCTTC.

V is TRBV7-3 and J is TRBJ1-1; perhaps TRBD1 as D (5 bases). Germline values: CDR1 SGHTA, CDR2 FQGTGA. The germline V and J ends were trimmed by 5 bases and 3 bases, with 10 bases remaining between them. The CDR3 consists of 13 residues. The CDR3 DNA is TGTGCCAGCAGCCTGGCAGGGTACACTGAAGCTTTCTTT. Protein sequence: CASSLAGYTEAFF.

Comment on this clone: Other DNA sequences in the same sample also yield this CDR3. V and J are TRBV27 and TRBJ1-6, with D uncertain. The CDR3 totals 12 residues. V was pared by 5 bases and J by 9 bases, with 8 bases between. Germline CDR1 MNHEY, CDR2 SMNVEV (reference sequence). The CDR3 protein is CASSLRGSPLHF. In DNA form, the CDR3 reads TGTGCCAGCAGTCTCCGGGGTTCACCCCTCCACTTT.

The chain uses TRBV4-2 and TRBJ2-7; 9 nucleotides align to TRBD1. The CDR3 length is 18 residues. J lost 0 bases, V lost 4 bases, and 13 bases had no gene match. From germline, CDR1 is LGHNA and CDR2 YNFKEQ. The CDR3 DNA sequence: TGTGCCAGCAGCCCTTACGGGACAGGGAAGAGGGCCTCCTACGAGCAGTACTTC. This encodes CASSPYGTGKRASYEQYF.

The DNA for the CDR3 is TGTGCCTGGAGGTACCGGACATTGGGTAGGGAGCAGTACTTC. It codes for CAWRYRTLGREQYF. The rearrangement links TRBV30 to TRBJ2-7, with D perhaps matching TRBD1 (5 bases). The CDR3 totals 14 residues. Germline V gives CDR1 GTSNPN, CDR2 SVGIG (reference sequence). Trimming took 3 bases from V and 7 from J, leaving 19 bases between them.

This sequence joins TRBV7-2 and TRBJ1-2, with D maybe TRBD1 (5 bases). The CDR3 consists of 14 residues. The V gene's germline CDR1 is SGHTA and CDR2 FQGNSA. Trimming took 5 bases from V and 4 from J, leaving 14 bases between them. CDR3 protein: CASSRDLFGYGYTF. The CDR3 nucleotides are TGTGCCAGCAGCCGGGACCTTTTCGGCTATGGCTACACCTTC.

CDR3 sequence reads: CASSFGRAYGYTF. CDR3 DNA sequence: TGTGCCAGCAGTTTCGGGAGGGCCTATGGCTACACCTTC. This chain connects TRBV28 to TRBJ1-2; no clear D. CDR1 is MDHEN, CDR2 SYDVKM, per germline. This CDR3 is 13 amino acids long. Trimming removed 3 bases from V and 4 bases from J, with 9 bases in between.

The chain employs TRBV10-3 and TRBJ2-1; 13 bases agree with TRBD2. V lost 4 bases, J lost 11 bases, and 14 bases stayed unmatched. This CDR3 has 17 residues. Germline V gene sequence: CDR1 ENHRY, CDR2 SYGVKD. The CDR3 nucleotides read TGTGCCATCAGTGTAGAGGGACTAGCGGGATTTGGGGGCCAGCAGTTCTTC. The encoded protein is CAISVEGLAGFGGQQFF.

This chain connects TRBV4-2 to TRBJ2-7; TRBD2 matches 9 bases. Germline V gives CDR1 LGHNA, CDR2 YNFKEQ. With 4 bases clipped from V and 3 bases from J, the junction kept 7 bases outside the gene matches. This CDR3 spans 15 amino acids. This chain's CDR3 is CASSLGLSGSYEQYF. The CDR3, as DNA: TGTGCCAGCAGCCTAGGCCTTAGCGGGAGCTACGAGCAGTACTTC.

CDR3 sequence reads: CASSASGPTDTQYF. The CDR3 DNA is TGTGCCAGCAGCGCTAGCGGACCCACAGATACGCAGTATTTT. The genes are TRBV7-3 and TRBJ2-3; 7 bases align to TRBD2. CDR1 is SGHTA, CDR2 FQGTGA, per germline. V was clipped by 5 bases and J by 2 bases; unmatched bases: 4. The CDR3 extends over 14 amino acids.

In this sample, this clone turned up once. The chain joins TRBV19 to TRBJ1-6; D gene uncertain. Trimming removed 4 bases from V and 10 bases from J, with 8 bases in between. Germline CDR1 and CDR2: LNHDA and SQIVND (reference sequence). This CDR3 spans 12 amino acids. The CDR3 DNA reads TGTGCCAGTAGTACACCGGAGTCACCCCTCCACTTT. Translated, it gives CASSTPESPLHF.

V usage is TRBV18 and J usage is TRBJ1-5; tentative D call: TRBD1 (6 bases). V was shortened by 3 bases and J by 2 bases, with 14 bases between the two germline ends. Germline V lookup: CDR1 KGHSH, CDR2 LQKENI. The CDR3 has 16 amino acids. CDR3 protein: CASSPPGGLGNQPQHF. The CDR3 DNA reads as TGTGCCAGCTCACCCCCCGGGGGGCTGGGCAATCAGCCCCAGCATTTT.

CDR3 residues: CASSDSGGRDTQYF. The DNA for the CDR3 is TGTGCCAGCAGTGACTCGGGCGGGAGGGATACGCAGTATTTT. The chain combines TRBV6-4 with TRBJ2-3; 8 positions agree with TRBD2. With V trimmed by 0 bases and J by 6 bases, 2 bases remained unmatched. The germline V gene encodes CDR1 MRHNA and CDR2 SNTAGT. This CDR3 spans 14 amino acids.

This chain links TRBV30 with TRBJ2-3; 8 bases are shared with TRBD2. The CDR3 has 16 amino acids. The germline CDR1 and CDR2 sequences are GTSNPN and SVGIG (reference sequence). V trimming: 0 bases; J trimming: 0 bases; junction bases outside the gene matches: 5. The CDR3 loop is CAWSVSSGHSTDTQYF. The CDR3 nucleotides are TGTGCCTGGAGTGTATCTAGCGGGCATAGCACAGATACGCAGTATTTT.

This chain joins TRBV9 and TRBJ2-3, with 10 bases that match TRBD1. The CDR3 covers 15 residues. CDR1 is SGDLS and CDR2 is YYNGEE in the germline V gene. V was pared by 3 bases and J by 4 bases, with 5 bases of the junction left unmatched. The CDR3 sequence: CASSGRDRGPDTQYF. The CDR3 nucleotides read TGTGCCAGCAGCGGCCGGGACAGGGGCCCAGATACGCAGTATTTT. The full variable domain, its missing parts supplied by reference TRBV9 and TRBJ2-3, is DSGVTQTPKHLITATGQRVTLRCSPRSGDLSVYWYQQSLDQGLQFLIQYYNGEERAKGNILERFSAQQFPDLHSELNLSSLELGDSALYFCASSGRDRGPDTQYFGPGTRLTVL.

V and J are TRBV28 and TRBJ2-7; 12 bases match TRBD2. Germline CDR1 is MDHEN and CDR2 is SYDVKM. CDR3 length: 17 amino acids. Trimming removed 0 bases from V and 6 bases from J; junction bases left unmatched: 9. The CDR3 sequence is CASSLWSLAGGPGEQYF. CDR3 nucleotides: TGTGCCAGCAGTTTATGGTCCCTAGCGGGAGGGCCGGGCGAGCAGTACTTC.

The chain carries TRBV6-4 and TRBJ2-1, with 11 bases fitting TRBD2. There are 14 residues in the CDR3. The ends lost 6 bases at V and 9 bases at J; junction bases unmatched: 7. The germline V gene has CDR1 MRHNA and CDR2 SNTAGT. The CDR3 region has the DNA TGTGCCAGCAGCCCACTAGCGGGAGTCGGTGAGCAGTTCTTC. Amino acid sequence: CASSPLAGVGEQFF.

The chain carries TRBV9 and TRBJ2-2, with D possibly called TRBD1 or TRBD2 (5 bases each). Deletions cut 0 bases from V and 0 bases from J, with 9 bases between. Germline V lookup: CDR1 SGDLS, CDR2 YYNGEE. The CDR3 contains 16 residues. The chain's CDR3 is CASSVGVGANTGELFF. The CDR3, as DNA: TGTGCCAGCAGCGTAGGTGTGGGGGCGAACACCGGGGAGCTGTTTTTT.

The chain is built from TRBV18 and TRBJ1-5, with D possibly being TRBD1 (5 bases). From germline, CDR1 is KGHSH and CDR2 LQKENI. The CDR3 covers 13 residues. V was cut by 6 bases and J by 8 bases, with 14 bases left in between. The CDR3 protein is CASSSVPGEPQHF. The CDR3 nucleotides read TGTGCCAGCTCCTCCGTGCCGGGGGAGCCCCAGCATTTT. Full variable domain (rest looked up from reference TRBV18 and TRBJ1-5): NAGVMQNPRHLVRRRGQEARLRCSPMKGHSHVYWYRQLPEEGLKFMVYLQKENIIDESGMPKERFSAEFPKEGPSILRIQQVVRGDSAAYFCASSSVPGEPQHFGDGTRLSIL.

V usage is TRBV7-2 and J usage is TRBJ1-3, with D unclear. V lost 1 base and J lost 8, with 12 bases in between. The CDR3 is 14 residues long. Germline-derived CDR1 and CDR2 are SGHTA and FQGNSA. In nucleotides, the CDR3 is TGTGCCAGCAGCTTAGTTAGGCGGCCCGACACCATATATTTT. This gives the protein CASSLVRRPDTIYF.

The chain joins TRBV18 to TRBJ2-7, with D possibly being TRBD1 or TRBD2 (5 bases each). V shed 1 base and J shed 12 bases, with 16 bases lying between them. CDR3 length: 13 residues. Looked up from germline, CDR1 is KGHSH and CDR2 is LQKENI. The CDR3 is CASSPRPGDSGYF. DNA for the CDR3: TGTGCCAGCTCACCACGGCCCGGAGACAGCGGGTACTTC. Filled out from reference TRBV18 and TRBJ2-7, the complete variable domain reads NAGVMQNPRHLVRRRGQEARLRCSPMKGHSHVYWYRQLPEEGLKFMVYLQKENIIDESGMPKERFSAEFPKEGPSILRIQQVVRGDSAAYFCASSPRPGDSGYFGPGTRLTVT.

The chain carries TRBV9 and TRBJ2-1; 14 bases agree with TRBD2. The CDR3 contains 15 residues. Trimming cost V 2 bases and J 9 bases; bases outside gene matches: 4. In germline, CDR1 is SGDLS, CDR2 YYNGEE. Written as DNA, the CDR3 is TGTGCCAGCAGCGTGGGGACTAGCGGGAGTGGTGAGCAGTTCTTC. This gives the protein CASSVGTSGSGEQFF.

The chain joins TRBV6-5 to TRBJ2-1; D is unclear. CDR3 length equals 13 residues. V was shortened by 5 bases and J by 8 bases, with 13 bases between the two germline ends. The germline V gene encodes CDR1 MNHEY and CDR2 SVGAGI. This CDR3 reads CASSAQERDEQFF. The DNA for the CDR3 is TGTGCCAGCAGTGCTCAGGAGCGCGATGAGCAGTTCTTC.

This chain connects TRBV7-9 to TRBJ2-7; 8 bases agree with TRBD1. CDR1 is SEHNR, CDR2 FQNEAQ, per germline (reference sequence). J was trimmed by 3 bases and V by 5 bases; bases with no gene match: 3. The CDR3 has 13 amino acids. The CDR3: CASSQTGGYEQYF. As DNA, the CDR3 is TGTGCCAGCAGCCAAACAGGGGGCTACGAGCAGTACTTC.

The rearrangement joins TRBV10-1 to TRBJ1-2; a possible D gene is TRBD1 (6 bases). Germline V gene data show CDR1 as WNHNN and CDR2 as SYGVQD (reference sequence). The CDR3 length is 12 residues. Trimming took off 8 bases at V and 6 bases at J, with 13 bases between the two ends. CDR3 DNA sequence: TGCGCCAGCGGGGGGGGCGCGGATGGCTACACCTTC. This sequence encodes CASGGGADGYTF.